One sample yielded the 16 T cell receptor beta chains listed below, sequenced in a study of control samples from healthy donors and cancer patients. This table comes from immunoSEQ multiplex PCR, and its TCRdb copy is limited to in-frame clones, with some not included. The data hold some 95,000 clones, with 88% observed a single time. The specimen sequenced was blood. These receptors originate from a young man in good health.

The genes are TRBV6-6 and TRBJ2-5; tentatively, D is TRBD2 (5 bases). Trimming stripped 4 bases from V and 5 bases from J, with 17 bases between. The length of the CDR3 is 15 residues. The germline V gene encodes CDR1 MNHNY and CDR2 SVGAGI (reference sequence). CDR3 residues: CASSSKGWWEETQYF. The CDR3 region has the DNA TGTGCCAGCAGTTCCAAGGGCTGGTGGGAGGAGACCCAGTACTTC.

The V and J genes are TRBV2 and TRBJ1-1; D is undetermined. V dropped 4 bases and J dropped 1 base, with 10 bases sitting between them. CDR3 length: 14 amino acids. Germline V gives CDR1 SNHLY, CDR2 FYNNEI. This CDR3 is CASSGNIGNTEAFF. The CDR3 DNA reads as TGTGCCAGCAGTGGGAACATAGGGAACACTGAAGCTTTCTTT.

The chain recombines TRBV19 with TRBJ1-3, with D maybe TRBD1 (6 bases). Germline V lookup: CDR1 LNHDA, CDR2 SQIVND (reference sequence). The CDR3 covers 14 residues. V gave up 9 bases and J gave up 4 bases, with 16 bases separating them. The CDR3 region has the DNA TGTGCCAGCGACACGGCAGGGGTCGGAAACACCATATATTTT. Amino acids: CASDTAGVGNTIYF.

This clone was recorded once. This rearrangement joins TRBV5-1 to TRBJ1-1; D is unresolved. Between the trimmed V and J ends, which lost 4 bases and 0 bases, there was a span of 10 bases. Germline V gives CDR1 SGHRS, CDR2 YFSETQ. The CDR3 length is 14 residues. DNA for the CDR3: TGCGCCAGCAGCGTAGACATGATGAACACTGAAGCTTTCTTT. Translation gives CASSVDMMNTEAFF.

The chain recombines TRBV6-4 with TRBJ2-1, with TRBD1 matching over 7 bases. Looked up from germline, CDR1 is MRHNA and CDR2 is SNTAGT. The CDR3 sequence is 16 residues long. The junction had 2 bases not matched to a gene; V was cut back by 0 bases and J by 0 bases. The CDR3 DNA reads as TGTGCCAGCAGTGACTCGACAGGGAGCTCCTACAATGAGCAGTTCTTC. It specifies CASSDSTGSSYNEQFF.

This clone showed up just once. J is TRBJ2-3 and V is TRBV28; D is uncertain. Per the germline V gene, CDR1 is MDHEN and CDR2 is SYDVKM. The CDR3 runs to 15 residues. V was pared by 3 bases and J by 3 bases, with 13 bases between. The DNA for the CDR3 is TGTGCCAGCAGTTTGGGTCAGCGTAGGACAGATACGCAGTATTTT. Residues: CASSLGQRRTDTQYF.

This clone was found a few times. This chain connects TRBV2 to TRBJ1-1, with D possibly TRBD1 on 6 matching bases. This CDR3 contains 13 residues. V lost 8 bases and J lost 4, with 14 bases in between. The germline gives CDR1 SNHLY, CDR2 FYNNEI. CDR3 residues: CASGLGGTTEAFF. The CDR3 DNA sequence: TGTGCCAGCGGGCTAGGGGGGACCACTGAAGCTTTCTTT.

The genes are TRBV5-1 and TRBJ2-5; D is ambiguous. V dropped 0 bases and J dropped 5 bases, with 8 bases sitting between them. Per the germline V gene, CDR1 is SGHRS and CDR2 is YFSETQ. CDR3 size: 13 residues. The CDR3, as DNA: TGCGCCAGCAGCTTGGATATCAGGGAGACCCAGTACTTC. The encoded protein is CASSLDIRETQYF.

This chain connects TRBV6-5 to TRBJ2-1; 7 positions match TRBD1. Per germline, CDR1 MNHEY and CDR2 SVGAGI. The ends lost 6 bases at V and 9 bases at J; junction bases unmatched: 5. The CDR3 totals 12 residues. This chain's CDR3 is CASSNRGVEQFF. The CDR3 DNA is TGTGCCAGCAGCAACAGGGGTGTTGAGCAGTTCTTC.

This chain connects TRBV10-3 to TRBJ2-2; possible D gene TRBD2, 6 bases. In germline, CDR1 is ENHRY, CDR2 SYGVKD. V lost 7 bases and J 4 bases, leaving 13 bases between the germline ends. The length of the CDR3 is 14 residues. The CDR3 bases are TGTGCCATCAAAGGGGAAGCGGGCACCGGGGAGCTGTTTTTT. Protein sequence: CAIKGEAGTGELFF.

This rearrangement joins TRBV27 to TRBJ2-3; 9 nucleotides align to TRBD1. Trimming cost V 6 bases and J 3 bases; bases outside gene matches: 10. This CDR3 is 16 amino acids long. Germline V lookup: CDR1 MNHEY, CDR2 SMNVEV (reference sequence). The CDR3 nucleotides read TGTGCCAGCAGACTTACGACAGGGGGGGTGACAGATACGCAGTATTTT. It translates to CASRLTTGGVTDTQYF.

This chain joins TRBV5-1 and TRBJ2-3; TRBD2 aligns across 8 bases. J gave up 4 bases and V 4 bases, and 11 bases lay outside the gene matches. From germline, CDR1 is SGHRS and CDR2 YFSETQ. The CDR3 consists of 16 residues. DNA for the CDR3: TGCGCCAGCAGCCCCTCCTCGCGGGAGGCCCCAGATACGCAGTATTTT. It translates to CASSPSSREAPDTQYF.

The chain employs TRBV5-1 and TRBJ1-1; 9 bases map to TRBD1. The CDR3 totals 15 residues. With V trimmed by 2 bases and J by 3 bases, 5 bases remained unmatched. Germline V gene data show CDR1 as SGHRS and CDR2 as YFSETQ. CDR3 region: CASSLQGAQDTEAFF. The CDR3, as DNA: TGCGCCAGCAGCTTACAGGGGGCGCAGGACACTGAAGCTTTCTTT.

This sequence joins TRBV5-6 and TRBJ1-1, with D perhaps TRBD1 (5 bases). Germline V gene sequence: CDR1 SGHDT, CDR2 YYEEEE. V lost 3 bases to trimming and J lost 7 bases, with 13 bases between them. This CDR3 region has 13 residues. CDR3 loop: CASSSGLHNEAFF. CDR3 DNA: TGTGCCAGCAGCTCGGGACTGCACAATGAAGCTTTCTTT.

The rearrangement links TRBV7-9 to TRBJ1-3; 7 nucleotides align to TRBD1. The length of the CDR3 is 17 residues. Germline V gene lookup returns CDR1 SEHNR and CDR2 FQNEAQ (reference sequence). Unmatched junction bases numbered 10, after V lost 5 bases and J lost 0 bases. The CDR3 reads CASSDRTGLSSGNTIYF. The CDR3 DNA reads as TGTGCCAGCAGCGATCGGACAGGCCTGTCCTCTGGAAACACCATATATTTT.

The genes are TRBV28 and TRBJ2-7; a possible D gene is TRBD1 (5 bases). CDR3 size: 15 residues. The ends were cut back, 4 bases at V and 1 base at J, with 14 bases in the middle. Germline loops: CDR1 MDHEN, CDR2 SYDVKM. CDR3 in amino acids: CASSWGRGGSYEQYF. CDR3 in DNA: TGTGCCAGCAGTTGGGGTAGGGGCGGATCCTACGAGCAGTACTTC. The full variable domain, rest sourced from reference TRBV28 and TRBJ2-7, is DVKVTQSSRYLVKRTGEKVFLECVQDMDHENMFWYRQDPGLGLRLIYFSYDVKMKEKGDIPEGYSVSREKKERFSLILESASTNQTSMYLCASSWGRGGSYEQYFGPGTRLTVT.